This T cell receptor (beta chain) was found in a study of blood T cells in healthy people across ages. Sample donors were healthy Caucasian individuals that came from Russia, aged roughly 6 to 95. As regards this clonotype: Its antigen is not known.

It was with a sample-barcoded 5' primer and a J-beta primer mix that a second PCR of roughly 7 to 12 cycles was run. Per sample, CDR3-containing paired-end reads numbered at least 2.5 million. TCRdb analysed the 5' RACE reads with MiXCR anew, one entry per CDR3 protein. The sample includes over 600,000 distinct CDR3 sequences, more than 55% seen only once; the top ten take roughly 26%. Study conclusions and caveats: Roughly linearly, TCR beta diversity per million T cells fell as age increased. Nothing was known about donor CMV status, and this possibly confounded expanded clonotype changes.

The receptor's source is a man in his forties in good health. The sequencing input was blood.

The CDR3 loop is CASLGTFRQNTEAFF. For the CDR3, the DNA is TGTGCCAGCCTAGGAACTTTTCGACAGAACACTGAAGCTTTCTTT. The chain combines TRBV7-9 with TRBJ1-1; D is unclear. Looked up from germline, CDR1 is SEHNR and CDR2 is FQNEAQ (reference sequence). V dropped 8 bases and J dropped 1 base, with 17 bases sitting between them. The CDR3 runs to 15 residues.